These 5 T cell receptor beta chains share one sample of origin, sequenced in a study of graft-versus-host responses after intestinal transplantation. The data were produced by immunoSEQ multiplex PCR, yet TCRdb's version contains in-frame clones alone and is incomplete. Here the sample spans approximately 81,000 clones, around nine tenths being singletons. Which antigens these TCRs recognize remains unknown. The material was unstimulated CD8+ T cells sorted from spleen or lymph node cells, obtained before transplant. All receptors come from a human donor who was the organ donor for an intestinal transplant.

This clone was recorded a few times. V and J are TRBV7-9 and TRBJ1-5; 7 bases agree with TRBD1. The V gene's germline CDR1 is SEHNR and CDR2 FQNEAQ (reference sequence). Trimming at V came to 5 bases and at J to 7 bases, leaving 2 bases not matched to a gene. CDR3 length equals 12 residues. The CDR3 loop is CASSLGGQPQHF. The CDR3 DNA follows: TGTGCCAGCAGCCTAGGGGGCCAGCCCCAGCATTTT.

The V gene is TRBV15, the J gene TRBJ2-2; TRBD1 matches 7 bases. This CDR3 contains 15 residues. V dropped 0 bases and J dropped 6; count of bases not matched to a gene: 4. Germline V gives CDR1 LNHNV, CDR2 YYDKDF (reference sequence). CDR3 in amino acids: CATSRDRQGAGELFF. The CDR3 DNA follows: TGTGCCACCAGCAGAGATAGACAGGGCGCCGGGGAGCTGTTTTTT.

The chain has TRBV13 and TRBJ2-7; D might be TRBD1 (6 bases). CDR1 is PRHDT and CDR2 is FYEKMQ in the germline V gene (reference sequence). The V end lost 1 base, the J end lost 3 bases, and 13 bases lay between the germline ends. This CDR3 comprises 15 residues. The CDR3 protein is CASSLEGQGGYEQYF. CDR3 coding DNA: TGTGCCAGCAGCTTAGAGGGTCAAGGGGGCTACGAGCAGTACTTC.

The genes are TRBV7-9 and TRBJ2-7; TRBD1 matches 7 bases. Per the germline V gene, CDR1 is SEHNR and CDR2 is FQNEAQ (reference sequence). Trimming cost V 1 base and J 3 bases; bases outside gene matches: 6. The CDR3 sequence is 15 residues long. The CDR3 here is CASSLEGDRFYEQYF. Written as DNA, the CDR3 is TGTGCCAGCAGCTTAGAGGGGGACAGATTCTACGAGCAGTACTTC. Filled out from reference TRBV7-9 and TRBJ2-7, the complete variable domain reads DTGVSQNPRHKITKRGQNVTFRCDPISEHNRLYWYRQTLGQGPEFLTYFQNEAQLEKSRLLSDRFSAERPKGSFSTLEIQRTEQGDSAMYLCASSLEGDRFYEQYFGPGTRLTVT.

By share, this clone ranks as medium-sized (0.01 to 0.1%). The chain recombines TRBV5-4 with TRBJ1-2, with 9 positions matching TRBD1. CDR1 SGHNT and CDR2 YYREEE come from the germline V gene (reference sequence). This CDR3 is 14 amino acids long. J lost 5 bases, V lost 2 bases, and 4 bases had no gene match. The CDR3 sequence: CASSFLGQGYGYTF. CDR3 DNA: TGTGCCAGCAGCTTTCTGGGACAGGGTTATGGCTACACCTTC.